One and the same sample provided the 19 T cell receptor beta chains below, sequenced in a study of OX40 agonist ivuxolimab in advanced cancers. Generated by immunoSEQ multiplex PCR, the TCRdb table keeps only in-frame clones and is missing some. Seen here are about 74,000 clones, 80% to 85% observed once, and the top ten hold approximately 2%. Specimen: CD4+ or CD8+ T cells sorted from blood, collected in a trial of the OX40 agonist ivuxolimab. These receptors originate from an adult with an advanced solid tumor such as melanoma, head and neck, liver or kidney cancer.

V is TRBV14 and J is TRBJ2-3; D gene ambiguous. The germline V gene has CDR1 SGHDN and CDR2 FVKESK. The CDR3 is 14 amino acids. Deletions cut 2 bases from V and 3 bases from J, with 9 bases between. CDR3 amino acids: CASSQLGRTDTQYF. Written as DNA, the CDR3 is TGTGCCAGCAGCCAACTGGGCCGGACAGATACGCAGTATTTT.

The chain joins TRBV5-4 to TRBJ2-1; 10 bases match TRBD1. Germline V gene data show CDR1 as SGHNT and CDR2 as YYREEE (reference sequence). The CDR3 is 17 residues long. Trimming at V came to 4 bases and at J to 3 bases, leaving 10 bases not matched to a gene. The CDR3 protein is CASSPVRQGAGYNEQFF. The CDR3 coding sequence is TGTGCCAGCAGCCCCGTCCGACAGGGGGCGGGCTACAATGAGCAGTTCTTC.

This clone was observed a single time. The chain employs TRBV5-1 and TRBJ2-5; 8 nucleotides agree with TRBD2. This CDR3 has 16 residues. Germline CDR1 and CDR2: SGHRS and YFSETQ. After removal of 4 bases from V and 2 bases from J, the junction contained 10 bases not matched to a gene. CDR3 amino acids: CASSPGLAAFQETQYF. CDR3 bases: TGCGCCAGCAGCCCCGGACTAGCAGCCTTTCAAGAGACCCAGTACTTC.

This clone was recorded a few times. This chain connects TRBV4-3 to TRBJ2-4, with a possible D match to TRBD2 (5 bases). The germline CDR1 and CDR2 sequences are LGHNA and YSLEER. V was clipped by 0 bases and J by 0 bases, with 15 bases between them. The CDR3 is 18 amino acids. The CDR3 is CASSQENPSGLAKNIQYF. The CDR3 nucleotides are TGCGCCAGCAGCCAAGAAAACCCCAGCGGCCTAGCCAAAAACATTCAGTACTTC.

The CDR3 DNA reads TGTGCCAGCTCAACCAACAGGGGGCGGGGTGGTCAGCCCCAGCATTTT. Its translation: CASSTNRGRGGQPQHF. This rearrangement joins TRBV18 to TRBJ1-5; the match to TRBD1 covers 9 bases. CDR3 length: 16 amino acids. CDR1 is KGHSH, CDR2 LQKENI, per germline. The trim removed 5 bases at V and 6 bases at J, leaving 11 bases unmatched.

This sequence joins TRBV18 and TRBJ2-2; a weak D match, TRBD1 (5 bases). Trimming stripped 4 bases from V and 1 base from J, with 7 bases between. The CDR3 is 14 amino acids. Germline-derived CDR1 and CDR2 are KGHSH and LQKENI. The CDR3 here is CASSLRENTGELFF. The CDR3 DNA reads as TGTGCCAGCTCACTCAGGGAGAACACCGGGGAGCTGTTTTTT.

The V call is TRBV6-5, the J call TRBJ2-5, with 9 bases that match TRBD2. Germline lookup yields CDR1 MNHEY and CDR2 SVGAGI. Unmatched junction bases numbered 2, after V lost 5 bases and J lost 1 base. The CDR3 sequence is 14 residues long. The DNA of the CDR3 is TGTGCCAGCAGTACTAGCGGGCGCCAAGAGACCCAGTACTTC. Translated, it gives CASSTSGRQETQYF.

Regarding this clone: A junction boundary mismatches the germline segment, possibly from a read error. The gene calls are TRBV7-9 and TRBJ1-3; D is possibly TRBD1 (5 bases). Per germline, CDR1 SEHNR and CDR2 FQNEAQ (reference sequence). The CDR3 has 15 amino acids. The CDR3 region has the DNA TGTGCCAGCAGCTTAGCAAGTCAGGGTGGACACACCATATATTTT. It codes for CASSLASQGGHTIYF.

This chain links TRBV19 with TRBJ1-2; D is unclear. This CDR3 contains 14 residues. V shed 2 bases and J shed 3 bases, with 10 bases lying between them. Germline CDR1 LNHDA, CDR2 SQIVND (reference sequence). The CDR3, as DNA: TGTGCCAGTAGTATAAGGGTGCGGGACTATGGCTACACCTTC. It encodes CASSIRVRDYGYTF.

The chain carries TRBV20-1 and TRBJ2-7; D is unresolved. Germline values: CDR1 DFQATT, CDR2 SNEGSKA (reference sequence). V was clipped by 0 bases and J by 9 bases, with 6 bases between them. CDR3 length equals 10 residues. This chain's CDR3 is CSARDTLQYF. The CDR3 DNA reads TGCAGTGCTAGAGACACATTGCAGTACTTC.

The chain joins TRBV23-1 to TRBJ1-1; D is unresolved. TRBV23-1 is noted as an ORF with a role that remains uncertain. This CDR3 is built from 14 residues. V was cut by 0 bases and J by 6 bases, with 11 bases left in between. CDR3 sequence reads: CASSQSDGNSEAFF. CDR3 in DNA: TGCGCCAGCAGTCAATCCGATGGAAACTCTGAAGCTTTCTTT.

This chain joins TRBV5-1 and TRBJ1-2, with unresolved D. The CDR3 is made up of 14 amino acids. The germline V gene encodes CDR1 SGHRS and CDR2 YFSETQ. Trimming pared 4 bases from V and 0 bases from J, leaving 10 bases between. Written as DNA, the CDR3 is TGCGCCAGCAGCAAACAAGGGACTAACTATGGCTACACCTTC. Residues: CASSKQGTNYGYTF.

V gene TRBV4-1 combines with J gene TRBJ2-5, with 11 nucleotides matching TRBD2. The CDR3 is made up of 17 amino acids. J lost 4 bases, V lost 3 bases, and 10 bases had no gene match. Germline V gives CDR1 MGHRA, CDR2 YSYEKL. The CDR3 protein is CASSHSPTSGRGETQYF. The CDR3 DNA reads as TGCGCCAGCAGCCATTCACCCACTAGCGGGAGAGGAGAGACCCAGTACTTC.

The chain is built from TRBV18 and TRBJ2-3, with D perhaps matching TRBD2 (5 bases). Germline CDR1 and CDR2: KGHSH and LQKENI. Trimming removed 4 bases at V and 0 bases at J, with 11 bases between. CDR3 length: 15 residues. CDR3 amino acids: CASSQFSGSTDTQYF. CDR3 sequence (DNA): TGTGCCAGCTCACAATTTTCGGGGAGCACAGATACGCAGTATTTT.

The chain recombines TRBV9 with TRBJ2-1, with 11 bases lining up with TRBD2. With V trimmed by 2 bases and J by 2 bases, 6 bases remained unmatched. Germline CDR1 reads SGDLS; CDR2 reads YYNGEE. The CDR3 runs 17 residues. CDR3 protein: CASSVSTSGGPYNEQFF. The CDR3 DNA follows: TGTGCCAGCAGCGTGTCCACTAGCGGGGGTCCCTACAATGAGCAGTTCTTC.

The rearrangement joins TRBV28 to TRBJ1-3, with D uncertain. Germline V gives CDR1 MDHEN, CDR2 SYDVKM. The V end was cut by 5 bases, the J end by 8 bases, with 7 bases between. This CDR3 contains 11 residues. The CDR3 nucleotides read TGTGCCAGCAGTACCGGGGACACCATATATTTT. Amino acid sequence: CASSTGDTIYF.

The V gene is TRBV7-2, the J gene TRBJ2-5; unclear D gene. V was pared by 3 bases and J by 2 bases, with 4 bases between. The CDR3 is made up of 12 amino acids. Looked up from germline, CDR1 is SGHTA and CDR2 is FQGNSA. The CDR3 sequence is CASSFPQETQYF. CDR3 nucleotides: TGTGCCAGCAGCTTTCCTCAAGAGACCCAGTACTTC. Full variable domain (outside the CDR3, taken from reference TRBV7-2 and TRBJ2-5): GAGVSQSPSNKVTEKGKDVELRCDPISGHTALYWYRQSLGQGLEFLIYFQGNSAPDKSGLPSDRFSAERTGGSVSTLTIQRTQQEDSAVYLCASSFPQETQYFGPGTRLLVL.

The chain has TRBV28 and TRBJ2-1, with TRBD2 matching 11 bases. The CDR3 consists of 15 residues. Germline V gene sequence: CDR1 MDHEN, CDR2 SYDVKM. The ends lost 5 bases at V and 7 bases at J; junction bases unmatched: 7. DNA of the CDR3: TGTGCCAGCAGTACTCCGGGACTAGCGGTAAATGAGCAGTTCTTC. Translation: CASSTPGLAVNEQFF.

The chain employs TRBV6-5 and TRBJ1-3, with unresolved D. Germline V gene sequence: CDR1 MNHEY, CDR2 SVGAGI. The V gene lost 4 bases and the J gene lost 4 bases, with 14 bases spanning the gap. The CDR3 has 15 residues. The CDR3 DNA is TGTGCCAGCAGTTTCCTCGGGTTGGGAGGAAACACCATATATTTT. Its protein is CASSFLGLGGNTIYF.